This T cell receptor (beta chain) was sequenced in a study of shared clonotypes between healthy human individuals (dated by TCRdb to about 2020). Describing the broader study: The cohort comprised two women and a few men aged 18 to 49 years. To increase sequencing depth and limit assay-specific biases, TCR repertoire library preparation and sequencing were carried out by different laboratories using diverse techniques. The study deeply sequenced blood TCR repertoires of about five healthy adults to estimate repertoire size and the extent of clonotype sharing between individuals. Between about 0.94 and 8.9 billion PBMCs per donor were obtained by leukapheresis. For each donor, CD4 naive and CD4 memory were each given three plates, CD8 naive was given two plates, and CD8 memory was given one plate. Overall results and qualifications from the work: The small number of donors limited the genetic and exposure-history diversity represented. Sampling was restricted to blood, and TCR repertoires in tissues likely differ from the TCR repertoires found in blood. Based on pairwise subsampling, the degree of clonotype sharing among donors was expected to be affected by sequencing depth. Clonotypes shared by all four sorted-subset donors showed higher generation probabilities than non-shared clonotypes. Across a handful of donors, approximately 4.9% of naive CD4, 3.5% of naive CD8, about 2.3% of memory CD4, and under 0.45% of memory CD8 clonotypes were shared. Naive subsets generally had larger estimated clonotype richness than memory subsets did. Even with the large sequencing depth, rarefaction of the sorted-subset datasets indicated that sequencing was incomplete.

TCR CDR3 regions were amplified from genomic DNA by multiplex PCR using the deep immunoSEQ assay. Genomic DNA extracted from each cell subset was distributed evenly over all wells of several immunoSEQ 96-well plates, and each plate served as one replicate. For sorted subsets, around 200 ng genomic DNA, equal to about 30,000 T cell genomes, was loaded into each replicate PCR. Purified libraries were quantified with a Qubit 3.0 fluorometer, sized on a Bioanalyzer 2100, and re-quantified with the KAPA Library Quantification kit. Every immunoSEQ 96-well plate was sequenced on a separate single-read 150-cycle Illumina NextSeq 550 flow cell. As for the authors' bioinformatics: Because the immunoSEQ output held only junctional sequences and lacked quality scores, the filtering could not match the filtering applied to full-length reads. To assign V/J genes and CDR3, sequences were annotated against IMGT germline references using PyIR, a Python wrapper for IgBLAST v1.9. Any read was removed if the V/J assignment was weak (E-value above 1e-6), the CDR3 was missing, or the read contained stop codons, out-of-frame junctions, or ambiguous translated residues. V3J clonotypes were defined as sequences sharing an identical inferred V gene, J gene, and CDR3 amino acid sequence. Percentage overlap between repertoires was computed as shared unique clonotypes divided by the size of the smaller repertoire. RTK rarefaction, the Chao1 estimator, and Recon v2.1 estimates of unobserved clonotypes were used to assess repertoire richness. Generation probabilities were computed with OLGA for all TCRbeta clonotypes obtained by the gDNA method from a few donors. TCRdb obtained this table from immuneACCESS and retained in-frame rearrangements with V and J assigned. These tables miss some clones; where compared with another copy, unresolved V genes account for less than half of the shortfall, and the remainder is unexplained. V, J and clone size are taken as reported in that table, and D and trimming were inferred from the DNA itself. The sample contains approximately 2.4 million clones, 90% to 97% of them found a single time. In total, the top ten clones hold 0.1% to 0.15% of the sample.

The donors were healthy, HIV-negative adults with no recently reported acute infections or vaccinations. Every donor was a Caucasian adult residing in Nashville, Tennessee, USA. Magnetic negative selection was used to enrich CD4+ T cells, after which naive cells were positively selected on CD45RA and the negative fraction became the memory subset. Blood was obtained by leukapheresis, after which PBMCs were separated by Ficoll-Histopaque density gradient centrifugation and cryopreserved in liquid nitrogen vapor phase. Analytical flow cytometry was used to check the purity and quantity of every magnetically sorted T cell population. Genomic DNA was isolated from every sorted fraction and measured by UV absorbance on a Nanodrop 2000c. This clone was observed a single time. The antigen this receptor binds is unknown. Relative to the germline gene, one junction end is altered; a read error may explain this.

In the germline V gene (reference sequence), CDR1 corresponds to SSHAT and CDR2 to FNYEAQ. Spanning cysteine to phenylalanine, the CDR3 consists of 13 amino acids. The read is trimmed to its CDR3 DNA, 39 bases read in frame from base 1. This chain is built from TRBV7-7 and TRBJ2-5, with an unclear D gene assignment. Sequencing was done on a sample of naive CD4+ T cells sorted from blood. The cell subset or site label here, explained by the study, means: CD45RA+ positively selected. The source of this sequence is a man between 18 and 29 years old in good health. The CDR3 reads CASSLGPTETQYF. In nucleotides, the sequence is TGTGCTAGCAGCTTAGGCCCGACGGAGACCCAGTACTTC.